The source of this T cell receptor beta chain is a study of metastatic and nonmetastatic thyroid tumors. Study overall: Across blood and tumor or nodule tissue, repertoires from malignant and benign thyroid patients were compared with one another. Points from the study as a whole: Significantly higher TCR beta diversity was reportedly seen in malignant thyroid tumors than benign nodules, in blood and tumor.

The germline gives CDR1 SEHNR, CDR2 FQNEAQ (reference sequence). V dropped 8 bases and J dropped 7 bases, with 14 bases sitting between them. CDR3 size: 13 residues. Per the authors' pipeline: Between-group CDR3 differences, defined by clinicopathological status, yielded a distant-metastasis classifier for papillary thyroid cancer. TCRdb re-called the PCR reads through MiXCR. Clone size and V and J calls follow TCRdb, not the original study. The sample lists 14,000 to 15,000 clones, roughly a quarter occurring once. None of the patients had undergone any treatment ahead of thyroid surgery. This clone was seen ten or more times. The target antigen is unknown.

What was sequenced was tumor tissue. The clonotype comes from a female donor with papillary thyroid cancer or a benign thyroid nodule (not recorded which). Some clones in this sample may be carry-over from other donors' samples. The chain uses TRBV7-9 and TRBJ1-4; the D gene is possibly TRBD1 (6 bases). CDR3 loop: CASPTGKPEKLFF. CDR3 DNA sequence: TGTGCCAGCCCGACAGGCAAACCTGAAAAACTGTTTTTT.